This is a list of T cell receptor beta chains from one sample in a study of blood T cell repertoires in COVID-19. Assay: immunoSEQ multiplex PCR; the TCRdb copy retains only in-frame clones and omits some. Among about 150,000 clones listed, approximately 85% were seen once. Material for sequencing was peripheral blood. The receptors were sampled from an elderly man with COVID-19, enrolled during active disease. CDR3s include the opening cysteine and the closing phenylalanine or tryptophan. The D gene is left open where the match is weak. Clone size is not always given. Where it is, it says once, few, many or a class for expanded clones.

>TRBV27|TRBD2|.|TRBJ2-3
CASSPIRPAGTRGTDTQYF
TGTGCCAGCAGCCCAATAAGGCCTGCCGGGACTAGGGGCACAGATACGCAGTATTTT
>TRBV2|.|.|TRBJ1-1
CASSRWEGGSTEAFF
TGTGCCAGCAGCAGGTGGGAAGGGGGTAGCACTGAAGCTTTCTTT
>TRBV6-5|TRBD1|once|TRBJ2-3
CASSRQGAGGDTQYF
TGTGCCAGCAGTCGGCAGGGGGCTGGAGGAGATACGCAGTATTTT
>TRBV3-1/TRBV3-2|.|.|TRBJ2-7
CASSHPHNGGQEQYF
TGTGCCAGCAGCCACCCCCATAACGGGGGACAGGAGCAGTACTTC
>TRBV28|.|.|TRBJ1-4
CASSPGQFPEKLFF
TGTGCCAGCAGCCCCGGACAGTTTCCGGAAAAACTGTTTTTT
>TRBV3-1/TRBV3-2|.|.|TRBJ1-2
CASSRVRSGYTF
TGTGCCAGCAGCCGCGTCCGGAGTGGCTACACCTTC
>TRBV14|.|once|TRBJ2-3
CASSQAYTQYF
TGTGCCAGCAGCCAGGCATATACGCAGTATTTT
>TRBV12-5|.|.|TRBJ1-6
CASGLIEAAGPLHF
TGTGCTAGTGGTTTGATTGAGGCGGCGGGACCCCTCCACTTT
>TRBV5-1|TRBD1|.|TRBJ1-1
CASSFRTGNTEAFF
TGCGCCAGCAGCTTCCGGACAGGGAACACTGAAGCTTTCTTT
>TRBV19|TRBD1|.|TRBJ1-4
CASSRTGFNEKLFF
TGTGCCAGTAGTCGGACAGGTTTTAATGAAAAACTGTTTTTT